The TCR beta chain under discussion was sequenced for a study of identifying expanded T cells in peripheral blood. Here immunoSEQ multiplex PCR was the method, and the copy in TCRdb shows in-frame clones only, minus some. Of approximately 85,000 clones in the sample, 88% are singletons; the top ten hold under 20%. V was clipped by 5 bases and J by 4 bases; unmatched bases: 13. The germline CDR1 and CDR2 sequences are SGHAT and FQNNGV. There are 17 residues in the CDR3. This chain joins TRBV11-2 and TRBJ1-4, with 7 nucleotides matching TRBD1. Sample: blood. This sequence was found in a person aged 18 to 69 in good health. The CDR3 nucleotides read TGTGCCAGCAGCATAAGACAGGGAAGGGGAGATAATGAAAAACTGTTTTTT. Amino acids: CASSIRQGRGDNEKLFF.